Shown below are 14 T cell receptor beta chains from a single sample sequenced in a study of blood T cell repertoires in COVID-19 (dated by TCRdb to 2019 to 2021). The library was prepared using the immunoSEQ multiplex PCR assay. The source is immuneACCESS, and TCRdb retained only in-frame sequences with V and J called. Part of the clones is not carried over; for the studies checked, unresolved V genes explain less than half of this, and the remainder is unexplained. Present in this sample are hundreds of thousands of clones, just over 85% of which were seen just once. 1.3% to 1.5% of the sample is taken by the ten largest. The sequenced material came from peripheral blood. The receptors stem from an older man with acute or convalescent COVID-19.

The chain carries TRBV7-9 and TRBJ1-1; 7 bases fit TRBD1. The CDR3 is 14 amino acids. The germline V gene encodes CDR1 SEHNR and CDR2 FQNEAQ (reference sequence). Losses at the gene ends were 8 bases for V and 1 base for J; bases not matched to a gene: 7. CDR3 sequence: CASPGTAQNTEAFF. The CDR3 bases are TGTGCCAGCCCGGGGACAGCCCAGAACACTGAAGCTTTCTTT.

V and J are TRBV28 and TRBJ1-2, with D tentatively TRBD1 (6 bases). Trimming shortened V by 9 bases and J by 5 bases, and 16 bases separated the two germline ends. The CDR3 consists of 13 residues. Germline V gene lookup returns CDR1 MDHEN and CDR2 SYDVKM. The CDR3 reads CASRSGTNYGYTF. CDR3 coding DNA: TGTGCCAGTCGTAGCGGGACAAATTATGGCTACACCTTC.

This clone occurred once. The CDR3 loop reads CASSQGILGATYF. The CDR3 coding sequence is TGCGCCAGCAGCCAAGGGATATTGGGGGCAACCTACTTC. The V and J genes are TRBV4-3 and TRBJ2-7, with D tentatively TRBD1 (6 bases). The CDR3 is 13 amino acids. V shed 1 base and J shed 13 bases, with 17 bases lying between them. Germline assignment: CDR1 LGHNA and CDR2 YSLEER.

J is TRBJ1-1 and V is TRBV3-1 (or the pseudogene TRBV3-2); the D gene is possibly TRBD1 (6 bases). Trimming took 3 bases from V and 1 from J, leaving 9 bases between them. The length of the CDR3 is 14 residues. CDR1 is LGHDT and CDR2 is YNNKEL in the germline V gene (reference sequence). CDR3 sequence: CASSQTGSNTEAFF. In nucleotides, the CDR3 is TGTGCCAGCAGCCAGACAGGATCGAACACTGAAGCTTTCTTT.

This rearrangement joins TRBV5-1 to TRBJ2-2, with 10 bases matching TRBD1. The CDR3 spans 14 residues. Germline values: CDR1 SGHRS, CDR2 YFSETQ. V shed 7 bases and J 6 bases; nucleotides not matched to a gene: 6. The chain's CDR3 is CASVGTGDPGELFF. Here the CDR3 DNA reads TGCGCCAGCGTCGGGACAGGGGATCCCGGGGAGCTGTTTTTT. The variable domain in full, with the rest retrieved from reference TRBV5-1 and TRBJ2-2, is KAGVTQTPRYLIKTRGQQVTLSCSPISGHRSVSWYQQTPGQGLQFLFEYFSETQRNKGNFPGRFSGRQFSNSRSEMNVSTLELGDSALYLCASVGTGDPGELFFGEGSRLTVL.

This sequence joins TRBV10-3 and TRBJ2-7; 13 bases match TRBD2. Germline assignment: CDR1 ENHRY and CDR2 SYGVKD. V shed 8 bases and J 0 bases; nucleotides not matched to a gene: 16. This CDR3 has 19 amino acids. The CDR3 coding sequence is TGTGCCATCCGCGATGATGGGACTAGCGGGACGGTTAGCTCCTACGAGCAGTACTTC. Encoded protein: CAIRDDGTSGTVSSYEQYF.

This sequence joins TRBV21-1 and TRBJ1-1; the table's D call, TRBD1, has no DNA check behind it. TRBV21-1 is a pseudogene segment. CDR3 length: 13 residues. The CDR3 loop is CASPGQDGSEAFF. The CDR3 DNA reads TGTGCCAGTCCGGGACAGGACGGATCTGAAGCTTTCTTT.

V and J are TRBV29-1 and TRBJ1-1; 10 bases agree with TRBD1. V lost 6 bases and J lost 5; bases outside the gene matches: 6. CDR1 and CDR2 from the germline V gene are SQVTM and ANQGSEA. The CDR3 runs 13 residues. For the CDR3, the DNA is TGCAGCGTCCCTGGACAGGGGGGAACTGAAGCTTTCTTT. Its protein is CSVPGQGGTEAFF.

V and J are TRBV11-2 and TRBJ2-7; 8 bases agree with TRBD2. J was trimmed by 6 bases and V by 4 bases; bases with no gene match: 11. The CDR3 consists of 15 residues. The germline V gene has CDR1 SGHAT and CDR2 FQNNGV. The CDR3 sequence: CASSSGGALFGEQYF. CDR3 sequence (DNA): TGTGCCAGCAGCTCCGGGGGGGCCCTTTTTGGCGAGCAGTACTTC.

This sequence joins TRBV7-2 and TRBJ1-1; D is unclear. The ends were cut back, 1 base at V and 4 bases at J, with 13 bases in the middle. This CDR3 is built from 15 residues. The V gene's germline CDR1 is SGHTA and CDR2 FQGNSA. The CDR3 here is CASSLEDSSSTEAFF. DNA of the CDR3: TGTGCCAGCAGCTTAGAGGATTCTAGCTCCACTGAAGCTTTCTTT.

The CDR3 DNA follows: TGTGCCAGCAGTTCAGGCTCTGGGGCCAACGTCCTGACTTTC. This sequence encodes CASSSGSGANVLTF. The rearrangement joins TRBV6-6 to TRBJ2-6; D gene ambiguous. Trimming took off 4 bases at V and 0 bases at J, with 4 bases between the two ends. The CDR3 consists of 14 residues. Germline loops: CDR1 MNHNY, CDR2 SVGAGI (reference sequence).

The CDR3 protein is CSVDQGNTEAFF. DNA for the CDR3: TGCAGCGTTGACCAGGGGAACACTGAAGCTTTCTTT. V is TRBV29-1 and J is TRBJ1-1; maybe TRBD1 (5 bases). Trimming removed 3 bases from V and 1 base from J, with 6 bases in between. The CDR3 length is 12 residues. Germline V gene lookup returns CDR1 SQVTM and CDR2 ANQGSEA. The complete variable domain, with remaining parts taken from reference TRBV29-1 and TRBJ1-1, reads SAVISQKPSRDICQRGTSLTIQCQVDSQVTMMFWYRQQPGQSLTLIATANQGSEATYESGFVIDKFPISRPNLTFSTLTVSNMSPEDSSIYLCSVDQGNTEAFFGQGTRLTVV.

CDR3 in amino acids: CASSQGTGRITEAFF. CDR3 bases: TGTGCCAGCTCACAGGGGACAGGGCGGATCACTGAAGCTTTCTTT. J is TRBJ1-1 and V is TRBV18; 9 bases fit TRBD1. The CDR3 runs 15 residues. Germline V CDR1 and CDR2: KGHSH, LQKENI. The V gene end was trimmed by 4 bases and the J gene end by 4 bases; junction bases not matched to a gene: 7.

For the CDR3, the DNA is TGTGCCAGCAGCTGGGGAGGGACTAATAATGAGCAGTTCTTC. It codes for CASSWGGTNNEQFF. The rearrangement uses TRBV7-2 and TRBJ2-1; TRBD2 matches at 7 bases. CDR3 length: 14 amino acids. Trimming took 4 bases from V and 7 from J; bases not matched to a gene: 7. Germline CDR1 reads SGHTA; CDR2 reads FQGNSA.